The 17 T cell receptor beta chains below all came from one sample that was sequenced in a study of blood T cell repertoires in COVID-19. Assay: immunoSEQ multiplex PCR; the TCRdb copy retains only in-frame clones and omits some. Here the sample spans 210,000 or so clones, around 84% being singletons. The specimen sequenced was PBMCs or T cells enriched from blood (not recorded which). The source is a woman aged 40 to 49 with acute COVID-19.

The V and J genes are TRBV6-5 and TRBJ2-3, with D uncertain. The CDR3 extends over 15 amino acids. CDR1 and CDR2 (germline): MNHEY, SVGAGI. With 2 bases removed from V and 2 bases from J, the gap between germline ends came to 11 bases. The CDR3 loop reads CASSYDGSVTDTQYF. The CDR3 region has the DNA TGTGCCAGCAGTTACGATGGCAGCGTCACAGATACGCAGTATTTT.

This clone was found once. The chain carries TRBV7-2 and TRBJ1-5; D is uncertain. Deletions cut 5 bases from V and 4 bases from J, with 9 bases between. This CDR3 spans 13 amino acids. Germline CDR1 reads SGHTA; CDR2 reads FQGNSA. The CDR3 coding sequence is TGTGCCAGCAGCGATAACGGGAATCAGCCCCAGCATTTT. This translates into CASSDNGNQPQHF. Supplemented by reference TRBV7-2 and TRBJ1-5, the full variable domain reads GAGVSQSPSNKVTEKGKDVELRCDPISGHTALYWYRQSLGQGLEFLIYFQGNSAPDKSGLPSDRFSAERTGGSVSTLTIQRTQQEDSAVYLCASSDNGNQPQHFGDGTRLSIL.

This clone appeared a few times. Other DNA sequences of this sample code for an identical CDR3. The gene calls are TRBV9 and TRBJ1-5; no firm D call. Trimming removed 0 bases at V and 4 bases at J, with 8 bases between. This CDR3 region has 14 residues. Germline CDR1 reads SGDLS; CDR2 reads YYNGEE. The CDR3 here is CASSVGAGNQPQHF. The CDR3, as DNA: TGTGCCAGCAGCGTAGGGGCAGGAAATCAGCCCCAGCATTTT.

The gene calls are TRBV19 and TRBJ2-7, with 7 bases that match TRBD2. Trimming removed 3 bases from V and 2 bases from J; junction bases left unmatched: 7. The CDR3 has 15 residues. Germline CDR1 and CDR2: LNHDA and SQIVND (reference sequence). The CDR3, as DNA: TGTGCCAGTAGTATCATCGCGGGAGAGGCCTACGAGCAGTACTTC. Encoded protein: CASSIIAGEAYEQYF.

This chain joins TRBV5-5 and TRBJ2-5, with D tentatively TRBD1 (7 bases). V lost 4 bases and J lost 1, with 14 bases in between. CDR1 is SGHKS, CDR2 YYEKEE, per germline (reference sequence). The CDR3 sequence is 15 residues long. The DNA of the CDR3 is TGTGCCAGCAGCCCAGGGGGAGGCAGCCAAGAGACCCAGTACTTC. It codes for CASSPGGGSQETQYF. Variable domain in full (rest from reference TRBV5-5 and TRBJ2-5): DAGVTQSPTHLIKTRGQQVTLRCSPISGHKSVSWYQQVLGQGPQFIFQYYEKEERGRGNFPDRFSARQFPNYSSELNVNALLLGDSALYLCASSPGGGSQETQYFGPGTRLLVL.

The chain links TRBV15 to TRBJ1-5; TRBD1 aligns across 12 bases. In germline, CDR1 is LNHNV, CDR2 YYDKDF (reference sequence). V lost 8 bases to trimming and J lost 6 bases; unmatched junction nucleotides: 5. This CDR3 contains 14 residues. CDR3 in amino acids: CATSRDRGLQPQHF. The CDR3 region has the DNA TGTGCCACCTCCCGGGACAGGGGGCTTCAGCCCCAGCATTTT.

The chain recombines TRBV2 with TRBJ2-2; D may be TRBD1 (6 bases). The germline V gene encodes CDR1 SNHLY and CDR2 FYNNEI. V gave up 6 bases and J gave up 3 bases, with 11 bases separating them. The CDR3 runs 14 residues. The CDR3 DNA is TGTGCCAGCAGCGTACAGGGTCACACCGGGGAGCTGTTTTTT. The encoded protein is CASSVQGHTGELFF.

This clone was picked up one time. The chain links TRBV7-6 to TRBJ2-5, with 10 bases fitting TRBD2. Trimming took 2 bases from V and 0 from J; bases not matched to a gene: 9. The CDR3 has 18 residues. Germline CDR1 is SGHVS and CDR2 is FNYEAQ. CDR3 sequence: CASSLNPTSGVHQETQYF. The CDR3 DNA is TGTGCCAGCAGCTTAAACCCCACTAGCGGGGTCCACCAAGAGACCCAGTACTTC.

In its sample, this clone was seen many times. This rearrangement joins TRBV28 to TRBJ1-2; D gene ambiguous. CDR3 size: 16 residues. The germline CDR1 and CDR2 sequences are MDHEN and SYDVKM. The V end was cut by 5 bases, the J end by 0 bases, with 16 bases between. CDR3 coding DNA: TGTGCCAGCAGTGTTCCACAGCCTTTTACTAACTATGGCTACACCTTC. Its protein product is CASSVPQPFTNYGYTF.

This rearrangement joins TRBV29-1 to TRBJ2-5; possibly TRBD2 for D (6 bases). The CDR3 is made up of 14 amino acids. Germline V gives CDR1 SQVTM, CDR2 ANQGSEA. V was shortened by 4 bases and J by 2 bases, with 14 bases between the two germline ends. The DNA for the CDR3 is TGCAGCGTTGTGGGCAGGGAGGTTCAAGAGACCCAGTACTTC. As protein: CSVVGREVQETQYF. Full variable domain (outside the CDR3, taken from reference TRBV29-1 and TRBJ2-5): SAVISQKPSRDICQRGTSLTIQCQVDSQVTMMFWYRQQPGQSLTLIATANQGSEATYESGFVIDKFPISRPNLTFSTLTVSNMSPEDSSIYLCSVVGREVQETQYFGPGTRLLVL.

The rearrangement joins TRBV3-1 (or the pseudogene TRBV3-2) to TRBJ1-3, with D unclear. Germline lookup yields CDR1 LGHDT and CDR2 YNNKEL (reference sequence). The CDR3 runs 19 residues. V lost 1 base to trimming and J lost 2 bases, with 21 bases between them. As DNA, the CDR3 is TGTGCCAGCAGCCAAGGAACGAAGAGGTTGCACGGAGCTGGAAACACCATATATTTT. Residues: CASSQGTKRLHGAGNTIYF.

The chain couples TRBV19 to TRBJ2-7; a weak D match, TRBD1 (5 bases). V was pared by 3 bases and J by 7 bases, with 13 bases between. This CDR3 has 13 residues. Per the germline V gene, CDR1 is LNHDA and CDR2 is SQIVND (reference sequence). CDR3 DNA: TGTGCCAGTAGTATGGGGCTTCTCCTGGAGCAGTACTTC. Translating it yields CASSMGLLLEQYF.

This chain links TRBV5-4 with TRBJ1-6; D is undetermined. V was shortened by 1 base and J by 7 bases, with 15 bases between the two germline ends. CDR3 length: 16 residues. The germline V gene encodes CDR1 SGHNT and CDR2 YYREEE (reference sequence). The CDR3 sequence is CASSLLPGRGNSPLHF. The CDR3 DNA follows: TGTGCCAGCAGCTTGCTCCCAGGTAGAGGGAATTCACCCCTCCACTTT.

This rearrangement joins TRBV30 to TRBJ1-5; 10 bases are shared with TRBD1. Germline V gene sequence: CDR1 GTSNPN, CDR2 SVGIG (reference sequence). The CDR3 has 15 amino acids. V shed 1 base, J shed 5 bases, and the junction held 5 bases outside the gene matches. This CDR3 reads CAWSEGQGMYQPQHF. DNA for the CDR3: TGTGCCTGGAGTGAGGGACAGGGGATGTATCAGCCCCAGCATTTT.

V and J are TRBV9 and TRBJ2-3; possible D gene TRBD1, 5 bases. V was cut by 2 bases and J by 2 bases, with 9 bases left in between. This CDR3 is 14 amino acids long. Per germline, CDR1 SGDLS and CDR2 YYNGEE. Here the CDR3 reads CASSVQGITDTQYF. The CDR3 region has the DNA TGTGCCAGCAGCGTTCAGGGAATCACAGATACGCAGTATTTT.

This clone was found a few times. The chain is built from TRBV7-2 and TRBJ2-2, with TRBD2 identical over 11 bases. V gave up 5 bases and J gave up 4 bases; unmatched junction bases: 6. This CDR3 comprises 16 residues. Germline loops: CDR1 SGHTA, CDR2 FQGNSA. CDR3 sequence (DNA): TGTGCCAGCAGCGTACTAGCGGGAGTTGGCACCGGGGAGCTGTTTTTT. Amino acids: CASSVLAGVGTGELFF.

This sequence joins TRBV19 and TRBJ1-2, with D tentatively TRBD1 (6 bases). Looked up from germline, CDR1 is LNHDA and CDR2 is SQIVND (reference sequence). V was shortened by 3 bases and J by 7 bases, with 15 bases between the two germline ends. The CDR3 covers 14 residues. DNA of the CDR3: TGTGCCAGTAGTATCGGTCCAGGGGTAGGTGGCTACACCTTC. This translates into CASSIGPGVGGYTF.